This paragraph covers one T cell receptor (beta chain) sequence. Its matching antigen is unknown. CDR1 is SGHVS, CDR2 FQNEAQ, per germline. Trimming removed 0 bases at V and 4 bases at J, with 12 bases between. This CDR3 region has 15 residues. These data originate in a study of T cells in localized non-small cell lung cancer. Study-level points and caveats: Blood T cell density predicted longer survival; adjacent-lung clonality, shorter.

Repertoires were generated with immunoSEQ multiplex PCR, while TCRdb's copy carries only in-frame clones and drops some. Among approximately 35,000 clones, roughly 90% were seen once, and the ten largest hold 12%. The source of this sequence is a female donor over 55 with stage II lung adenocarcinoma. The specimen was peripheral blood mononuclear cells, collected before any cancer treatment. The chain couples TRBV7-8 to TRBJ1-2; maybe TRBD1 (5 bases). CDR3 DNA: TGTGCCAGCAGCTTAGCAACGGGGGGACGCTATGGCTACACCTTC. Protein: CASSLATGGRYGYTF.